Shown below are 20 T cell receptor beta chains from a single sample sequenced in a study of cytomegalovirus exposure and HLA in healthy donors. Researchers ran the PCR with 60 Vbeta and 13 Jbeta primers. Sequencing used immunoSEQ multiplex PCR; TCRdb keeps in-frame clones, though not all of them. Of 200,000 or so clones in the sample, 70% to 80% are singletons; the top ten hold approximately 0.36%. The specimen was PBMCs. Receptors were obtained from a male donor in good health and CMV-seropositive.

The chain is built from TRBV19 and TRBJ2-5; possible D gene TRBD1, 6 bases. Trimming removed 5 bases at V and 4 bases at J, with 17 bases between. The CDR3 length is 15 residues. The germline V gene has CDR1 LNHDA and CDR2 SQIVND (reference sequence). The CDR3 bases are TGTGCCAGTAGTTCCGGGACATGGGGAGTAGAGACCCAGTACTTC. It translates to CASSSGTWGVETQYF.

The genes are TRBV7-6 and TRBJ2-7, with D possibly being TRBD2 (5 bases). Germline lookup yields CDR1 SGHVS and CDR2 FNYEAQ. The CDR3 length is 16 residues. The ends were cut back, 0 bases at V and 1 base at J, with 13 bases in the middle. The CDR3 is CASSLARTPSSYEQYF. CDR3 sequence (DNA): TGTGCCAGCAGCTTAGCTAGGACTCCCTCATCCTACGAGCAGTACTTC.

The chain carries TRBV4-1 and TRBJ2-4; 11 bases are a match to TRBD2. The CDR3 totals 18 residues. Trimming at V came to 0 bases and at J to 1 base, leaving 5 bases not matched to a gene. Per the germline V gene, CDR1 is MGHRA and CDR2 is YSYEKL. The CDR3 region has the DNA TGCGCCAGCAGCCAAGAAGGAATAGCGGGGGGGGCCAAAAACATTCAGTACTTC. Its protein product is CASSQEGIAGGAKNIQYF.

The J gene is TRBJ1-4, the V gene TRBV4-3; tentative D call: TRBD1 (6 bases). The V and J ends lost 1 base and 7 bases respectively, with 13 bases between them. The germline V gene encodes CDR1 LGHNA and CDR2 YSLEER. This CDR3 is built from 15 residues. The CDR3 DNA reads TGCGCCAGCAGCCAAGGGGACATGTGGGGTGAAAAACTGTTTTTT. Translating gives CASSQGDMWGEKLFF.

This clone occurred a few times. The chain uses TRBV7-2 and TRBJ1-5; D may be TRBD1 (6 bases). The germline V gene encodes CDR1 SGHTA and CDR2 FQGNSA. V dropped 8 bases and J dropped 5 bases, with 13 bases sitting between them. The CDR3 sequence is 13 residues long. CDR3 sequence: CASSTYRDQPQHF. CDR3 in DNA: TGTGCCAGCTCGACTTACAGGGATCAGCCCCAGCATTTT.

The chain employs TRBV6-5 and TRBJ2-1; D possibly corresponds to TRBD1 (5 bases). V was pared by 2 bases and J by 9 bases, with 5 bases between. The CDR3 runs to 11 residues. Germline assignment: CDR1 MNHEY and CDR2 SVGAGI. The CDR3 loop is CASSYRGEQFF. The CDR3 nucleotides read TGTGCCAGCAGTTACAGGGGTGAGCAGTTCTTC.

This rearrangement joins TRBV4-3 to TRBJ2-3; 9 bases are shared with TRBD2. The CDR3 covers 16 residues. Germline loops: CDR1 LGHNA, CDR2 YSLEER. Unmatched junction bases numbered 1, after V lost 0 bases and J lost 0 bases. The CDR3 sequence is CASSQDLAGSTDTQYF. The CDR3 DNA reads as TGCGCCAGCAGCCAAGATCTAGCGGGAAGCACAGATACGCAGTATTTT.

The DNA for the CDR3 is TGTGCCAGCAGTCCCGGGGTTCCCTCCTACGAGCAGTACTTC. Translation gives CASSPGVPSYEQYF. The chain employs TRBV6-5 and TRBJ2-7, with a possible D match to TRBD2 (5 bases). V was pared by 5 bases and J by 0 bases, with 11 bases between. CDR1 and CDR2 from the germline V gene are MNHEY and SVGAGI. CDR3 length equals 14 residues.

The J gene is TRBJ2-7, the V gene TRBV5-1; tentative D call: TRBD2 (6 bases). Trimming took 3 bases from V and 6 from J, leaving 16 bases between them. The CDR3 length is 14 residues. CDR1 SGHRS and CDR2 YFSETQ come from the germline V gene. CDR3 bases: TGCGCCAGCAGCTCCCGGGACGGAGGGCTCGAGCAGTACTTC. It is translated as CASSSRDGGLEQYF.

CDR3 residues: CASSQGGGAVTDTQYF. The DNA for the CDR3 is TGCGCCAGCAGCCAGGGCGGGGGGGCCGTCACAGATACGCAGTATTTT. The chain employs TRBV4-3 and TRBJ2-3; 9 nucleotides line up with TRBD2. The CDR3 consists of 16 residues. Germline CDR1 reads LGHNA; CDR2 reads YSLEER. After removal of 3 bases from V and 2 bases from J, the junction contained 6 bases not matched to a gene.

This rearrangement joins TRBV7-8 to TRBJ1-1; D not resolved. The V and J ends lost 2 bases and 1 base respectively, with 5 bases between them. The CDR3 length is 13 residues. Germline assignment: CDR1 SGHVS and CDR2 FQNEAQ. CDR3 amino acids: CASSLQANTEAFF. The CDR3 coding sequence is TGTGCCAGCAGCTTACAGGCGAACACTGAAGCTTTCTTT. The full variable domain, in which reference TRBV7-8 and TRBJ1-1 provide the parts outside the CDR3, is GAGVSQSPRYKVAKRGQDVALRCDPISGHVSLFWYQQALGQGPEFLTYFQNEAQLDKSGLPSDRFFAERPEGSVSTLKIQRTQQEDSAVYLCASSLQANTEAFFGQGTRLTVV.

The chain joins TRBV30 to TRBJ2-3; D is possibly TRBD1 (5 bases). This CDR3 comprises 11 residues. In germline, CDR1 is GTSNPN, CDR2 SVGIG (reference sequence). V lost 1 base to trimming and J lost 6 bases, with 5 bases between them. CDR3 DNA sequence: TGTGCCTGGAGTGCAGGGGATACGCAGTATTTT. It specifies CAWSAGDTQYF.

The V gene is TRBV4-1, the J gene TRBJ2-5; 13 nucleotides agree with TRBD2. After removal of 4 bases from V and 3 bases from J, the junction contained 11 bases not matched to a gene. Germline V gene lookup returns CDR1 MGHRA and CDR2 YSYEKL. The CDR3 consists of 18 residues. The chain's CDR3 is CASSRRGTSGAGEETQYF. CDR3 in DNA: TGCGCCAGCAGCCGCCGGGGGACTAGCGGGGCCGGGGAAGAGACCCAGTACTTC.

V gene TRBV10-1 combines with J gene TRBJ1-2; D is uncertain. CDR3 length: 13 amino acids. V was cut by 6 bases and J by 2 bases, with 10 bases left in between. Per germline, CDR1 WNHNN and CDR2 SYGVQD (reference sequence). The CDR3 nucleotides are TGCGCCAGCAGGCCACAGACGAACTATGGCTACACCTTC. Amino acids: CASRPQTNYGYTF.

The chain carries TRBV7-2 and TRBJ2-7; 8 nucleotides agree with TRBD1. The trim removed 5 bases at V and 2 bases at J, leaving 8 bases unmatched. The CDR3 consists of 15 residues. In germline, CDR1 is SGHTA, CDR2 FQGNSA. The CDR3 region is CASSQQGQVPYEQYF. The CDR3 region has the DNA TGTGCCAGCAGCCAACAGGGACAGGTGCCCTACGAGCAGTACTTC.

The J gene is TRBJ1-1, the V gene TRBV6-1; TRBD1 aligns across 8 bases. The V and J ends lost 7 bases and 1 base, in that order; junction bases with no gene match: 2. The germline gives CDR1 MNHNS, CDR2 SASEGT. The CDR3 is 13 residues long. The CDR3 region is CASNGQGNTEAFF. CDR3 DNA: TGTGCCAGCAATGGACAGGGGAACACTGAAGCTTTCTTT.

This chain connects TRBV4-3 to TRBJ1-5; the match to TRBD1 covers 7 bases. The CDR3 is 16 residues long. Germline CDR1 LGHNA, CDR2 YSLEER. V shed 0 bases and J 1 base; nucleotides not matched to a gene: 3. The CDR3 sequence: CASSQDHRGSNQPQHF. The DNA of the CDR3 is TGCGCCAGCAGCCAAGATCACAGGGGAAGCAATCAGCCCCAGCATTTT.

The rearrangement joins TRBV5-1 to TRBJ2-7; perhaps TRBD1 as D (6 bases). The length of the CDR3 is 14 residues. V lost 5 bases, J lost 4 bases, and 16 bases lay in between. Germline assignment: CDR1 SGHRS and CDR2 YFSETQ. CDR3 sequence: CASSFVGAIYEQYF. The CDR3 bases are TGCGCCAGCAGTTTCGTGGGGGCCATTTACGAGCAGTACTTC.

This chain connects TRBV7-8 to TRBJ1-3, with a weak D call TRBD1 (5 bases). CDR1 is SGHVS, CDR2 FQNEAQ, per germline. CDR3 length: 17 residues. V was cut by 0 bases and J by 0 bases, with 12 bases left in between. As DNA, the CDR3 is TGTGCCAGCAGCTTAGCCGGGGGTCCCAGCTCTGGAAACACCATATATTTT. It encodes CASSLAGGPSSGNTIYF. The full variable domain, in which reference TRBV7-8 and TRBJ1-3 provide the parts outside the CDR3, is GAGVSQSPRYKVAKRGQDVALRCDPISGHVSLFWYQQALGQGPEFLTYFQNEAQLDKSGLPSDRFFAERPEGSVSTLKIQRTQQEDSAVYLCASSLAGGPSSGNTIYFGEGSWLTVV.

This clone was counted a few times. This rearrangement joins TRBV5-4 to TRBJ2-7, with TRBD1 matching over 9 bases. Per germline, CDR1 SGHNT and CDR2 YYREEE (reference sequence). CDR3 length: 15 amino acids. J lost 2 bases, V lost 4 bases, and 7 bases had no gene match. The DNA of the CDR3 is TGTGCCAGCAGCCTCGGACAGGGGATCCCCTACGAGCAGTACTTC. Protein product: CASSLGQGIPYEQYF.